This T cell receptor (beta chain) was sequenced during a study of human T cells and chemical hapten exposure. Study-level background: Per-sample TCR yield variability stemmed mainly from small pooled library volume differences. Study-wide results and limits: Those TCRs sitting above 1 in 1000 frequency stayed the same with DPC sensitization.

The J segment lost 4 bases and the V segment lost 5 bases, leaving 5 bases of the junction unmatched. The germline V gene encodes CDR1 PRHDT and CDR2 FYEKMQ (reference sequence). The CDR3 spans 16 residues. The total RNA was obtained from whole blood that was not fractionated. The study used a library that attached unique molecular identifiers to individual cDNA molecules. TCRdb analysed the reads with MiXCR anew, one entry per CDR3 protein. The data show about 120,000 distinct CDR3 sequences, over 7% seen once. This clonotype came up many times. What it recognizes is unknown. The chain uses TRBV13 and TRBJ2-2; 12 bases map to TRBD1. Sequencing was carried out using whole blood. The sequence was collected from a human donor in good health. Some clones in this sample may be carry-over from other donors' samples. The CDR3 loop is CASSPEGQGATGELFF. DNA for the CDR3: TGTGCCAGCAGCCCAGAGGGACAGGGGGCCACCGGGGAGCTGTTTTTT.